The rows below give T cell receptor beta chains drawn from one sample of a study of T cells in Graves' hyperthyroidism and ophthalmopathy. TCRdb reanalysed the multiplex PCR reads using MiXCR and keeps one entry per CDR3 protein. The data contain around 660,000 distinct CDR3 sequences, 45% of them singletons. The material sequenced was peripheral blood or thyroid tissue (not recorded which). The origin of the receptors is an adult man with Graves' disease, either hyperthyroidism or ophthalmopathy (not recorded which). The CDR3 runs from the conserved cysteine through the conserved F or W. Each record gives: V gene, D gene, clone size, J gene, CDR3 protein, CDR3 DNA. A D gene is named only where the DNA matches it firmly. Size is stated for part of the rows, as once, few or many counts, or as a class when the clone is expanded.

V: TRBV7-8
D: .
size: .
J: TRBJ1-1
CDR3: CASSSGRGLNDAFF
DNA: TGTGCCAGCAGTAGTGGGCGCGGGTTGAACGACGCTTTCTTT

V: TRBV7-2
D: .
size: many
J: TRBJ1-4
CDR3: CASSYNGEKLFF
DNA: TGTGCCAGCAGCTATAACGGGGAAAAACTGTTTTTT

V: TRBV9
D: .
size: .
J: TRBJ2-7
CDR3: CASSLGAADYEQYF
DNA: TGTGCCAGCAGCTTAGGCGCCGCAGATTACGAGCAGTACTTC

V: TRBV29-1
D: TRBD1
size: .
J: TRBJ1-2
CDR3: CSGRDRGQGGYTF
DNA: TGCAGCGGGCGGGACAGGGGGCAGGGTGGCTACACCTTC

V: TRBV12-3/TRBV12-4
D: TRBD2
size: .
J: TRBJ2-7
CDR3: CASSGPAGRIYEQYF
DNA: TGTGCCAGCAGTGGGCCAGCGGGGAGGATCTACGAGCAGTACTTC

V: TRBV19
D: TRBD1
size: few
J: TRBJ1-5
CDR3: CAWSSDRVNQPQHF
DNA: TGTGCCTGGAGTAGTGACAGGGTGAATCAGCCCCAGCATTTT

V: TRBV2
D: TRBD1
size: .
J: TRBJ2-5
CDR3: CASSHLLGQGKETQYF
DNA: TGTGCCAGCAGCCACCTCCTGGGACAGGGAAAAGAGACCCAGTACTTC

V: TRBV29-1
D: TRBD1
size: many
J: TRBJ1-2
CDR3: CSVNRGQVYGYTF
DNA: TGCAGCGTGAACAGGGGGCAGGTCTATGGCTACACCTTC

V: TRBV7-8
D: .
size: .
J: TRBJ2-7
CDR3: CASSLGMVYGQYF
DNA: TGTGCCAGCAGCTTGGGCATGGTATACGGGCAGTACTTC

V: TRBV20-1
D: .
size: few
J: TRBJ2-7
CDR3: CSASDTGPYEQYF
DNA: TGCAGTGCTAGTGACACCGGCCCCTACGAGCAGTACTTC

V: TRBV6-6
D: .
size: .
J: TRBJ1-1
CDR3: CASTLGHMNTEAFF
DNA: TGTGCCAGCACCCTGGGACATATGAACACTGAAGCTTTCTTT

V: TRBV2
D: TRBD1
size: many
J: TRBJ1-6
CDR3: CASNGQGQLNSPLHF
DNA: TGTGCCAGCAATGGACAGGGACAACTTAATTCACCCCTCCACTTT

V: TRBV4-1
D: .
size: few
J: TRBJ1-6
CDR3: CASSQELGSSYNSPLHF
DNA: TGCGCCAGCAGCCAAGAACTTGGAAGCTCCTATAATTCACCCCTCCACTTT

V: TRBV7-4
D: .
size: .
J: TRBJ1-6
CDR3: CASSDGASNSPLHF
DNA: TGTGCCAGCAGCGACGGGGCTAGCAATTCACCCCTCCACTTT

V: TRBV29-1
D: TRBD1
size: .
J: TRBJ1-2
CDR3: CSMGQENYGYTF
DNA: TGCAGCATGGGACAGGAAAACTATGGCTACACCTTC

V: TRBV6-6
D: TRBD1
size: .
J: TRBJ2-7
CDR3: CASRRTGGDEQYF
DNA: TGTGCCAGCAGAAGGACAGGGGGCGACGAGCAGTACTTC